The 22 T cell receptor beta chains below were found in one sample sequenced in a study of OX40 agonist ivuxolimab in advanced cancers. The table came from immunoSEQ multiplex PCR; TCRdb's copy has only in-frame clones and leaves some out. The repertoire has about 45,000 clones, around 90% of them found once; the top ten carry approximately 18%. The material sequenced was CD4+ or CD8+ T cells sorted from blood, taken in a trial of the OX40 agonist ivuxolimab. The receptors shown here come from an adult with an advanced solid tumor such as melanoma, head and neck, liver or kidney cancer.

The DNA of the CDR3 is TGTGCCAGCAGTTACTCCGGGACTAGCGGGGAATACACAGATACGCAGTATTTT. Translating it yields CASSYSGTSGEYTDTQYF. This chain links TRBV28 with TRBJ2-3; 13 bases agree with TRBD2. Unmatched junction bases numbered 9, after V lost 4 bases and J lost 2 bases. The germline gives CDR1 MDHEN, CDR2 SYDVKM. This CDR3 is built from 18 residues. Based on the CDR3 plus reference TRBV28 and TRBJ2-3, the full variable domain is DVKVTQSSRYLVKRTGEKVFLECVQDMDHENMFWYRQDPGLGLRLIYFSYDVKMKEKGDIPEGYSVSREKKERFSLILESASTNQTSMYLCASSYSGTSGEYTDTQYFGPGTRLTVL.

This clone was detected a few times. This chain links TRBV11-2 with TRBJ1-1; D not resolved. Deletions cut 2 bases from V and 3 bases from J, with 10 bases between. Germline CDR1 reads SGHAT; CDR2 reads FQNNGV. CDR3 length: 14 residues. The chain's CDR3 is CASSLLREYTEAFF. Here the CDR3 DNA reads TGTGCCAGCAGCTTACTGCGGGAGTACACTGAAGCTTTCTTT.

This clone was seen a few times. The rearrangement uses TRBV7-9 and TRBJ1-5; perhaps TRBD1 as D (5 bases). Germline V CDR1 and CDR2: SEHNR, FQNEAQ (reference sequence). The V end lost 5 bases, the J end lost 3 bases, and 17 bases lay between the germline ends. The CDR3 consists of 16 residues. CDR3 nucleotides: TGTGCCAGCAGCCCTTCGACCCAGGGAAACAATCAGCCCCAGCATTTT. Translated: CASSPSTQGNNQPQHF.

The chain joins TRBV7-2 to TRBJ2-7; D might be TRBD1 or TRBD2, each matching 5 bases. Trimming stripped 4 bases from V and 2 bases from J, with 15 bases between. The germline V gene encodes CDR1 SGHTA and CDR2 FQGNSA. The CDR3 runs 15 residues. CDR3 loop: CASSWLRGETYEQYF. The CDR3 coding sequence is TGTGCCAGCAGCTGGTTGAGGGGCGAAACCTACGAGCAGTACTTC.

This chain connects TRBV6-4 to TRBJ1-5; D uncertain. The CDR3 is made up of 15 amino acids. The V end was cut by 0 bases, the J end by 7 bases, with 13 bases between. Germline CDR1 is MRHNA and CDR2 is SNTAGT. The DNA of the CDR3 is TGTGCCAGCAGTGACTCCGGGGAGCCGGGCCAGCCCCAGCATTTT. Translated: CASSDSGEPGQPQHF.

In this sample, this clone turned up once. The chain carries TRBV5-1 and TRBJ2-5; D remains unclear. Germline-derived CDR1 and CDR2 are SGHRS and YFSETQ. This CDR3 spans 10 amino acids. V shed 5 bases and J shed 4 bases, with 3 bases lying between them. The CDR3 sequence is CASRRETQYF. The DNA of the CDR3 is TGCGCCAGCAGAAGAGAGACCCAGTACTTC.

The rearrangement uses TRBV19 and TRBJ2-1, with D unresolved. The V gene lost 3 bases and the J gene lost 4 bases, with 7 bases spanning the gap. Germline CDR1 LNHDA, CDR2 SQIVND (reference sequence). This CDR3 is built from 13 residues. The CDR3 DNA reads TGTGCCAGTAGTATTCGTAAATACAATGAGCAGTTCTTC. Translation gives CASSIRKYNEQFF.

This clone was recorded only once. The CDR3: CASSPGADYEQYF. CDR3 in DNA: TGTGCCAGCAGTCCTGGGGCAGACTACGAGCAGTACTTC. The chain uses TRBV28 and TRBJ2-7; weak D call: TRBD1 (5 bases). This CDR3 region has 13 residues. V was clipped by 5 bases and J by 3 bases, with 11 bases between them. Germline CDR1 and CDR2: MDHEN and SYDVKM. Based on the CDR3 plus reference TRBV28 and TRBJ2-7, the full variable domain is DVKVTQSSRYLVKRTGEKVFLECVQDMDHENMFWYRQDPGLGLRLIYFSYDVKMKEKGDIPEGYSVSREKKERFSLILESASTNQTSMYLCASSPGADYEQYFGPGTRLTVT.

The chain has TRBV6-5 and TRBJ2-7; D is unresolved. Trimming removed 4 bases from V and 3 bases from J, with 16 bases in between. Germline V gene lookup returns CDR1 MNHEY and CDR2 SVGAGI. The CDR3 is 15 residues long. The CDR3 region has the DNA TGTGCCAGCAGTTTCGGGCCGCTCCCCCTCTACGAGCAGTACTTC. Translated: CASSFGPLPLYEQYF.

This chain joins TRBV7-9 and TRBJ2-7, with 8 nucleotides matching TRBD2. This CDR3 is 15 amino acids long. Germline CDR1 reads SEHNR; CDR2 reads FQNEAQ (reference sequence). V shed 8 bases, J shed 2 bases, and the junction held 11 bases outside the gene matches. CDR3 in amino acids: CASYGFSGDTYEQYF. CDR3 DNA: TGTGCCAGCTACGGTTTTAGCGGGGATACCTACGAGCAGTACTTC.

This clone was recorded once. The rearrangement uses TRBV6-5 and TRBJ2-1, with D hard to call. Germline V gene lookup returns CDR1 MNHEY and CDR2 SVGAGI. The CDR3 length is 15 residues. With 2 bases removed from V and 0 bases from J, the gap between germline ends came to 8 bases. In nucleotides, the CDR3 is TGTGCCAGCAGTTACGGCCCCCCCTCCTACAATGAGCAGTTCTTC. Translating it yields CASSYGPPSYNEQFF.

The table lists this clone with a count of one. This sequence joins TRBV5-6 and TRBJ1-2; TRBD1 agrees at 7 bases. The CDR3 is made up of 14 amino acids. Trimming removed 4 bases from V and 4 bases from J; junction bases left unmatched: 7. Germline CDR1 and CDR2: SGHDT and YYEEEE. In DNA, the CDR3 is TGTGCCAGCAGCGTGACAGGGCCGGGCTATGGCTACACCTTC. Amino acid sequence: CASSVTGPGYGYTF.

The chain has TRBV27 and TRBJ1-4; 7 bases match TRBD1. The CDR3 runs to 16 residues. V lost 3 bases, J lost 2 bases, and 6 bases stayed unmatched. CDR1 MNHEY and CDR2 SMNVEV come from the germline V gene (reference sequence). The CDR3 region is CASSFRQGRTNEKLFF. CDR3 in DNA: TGTGCCAGCAGTTTTCGACAGGGTAGGACTAATGAAAAACTGTTTTTT.

The chain couples TRBV4-1 to TRBJ2-7, with D uncertain. From germline, CDR1 is MGHRA and CDR2 YSYEKL. Trimming stripped 0 bases from V and 4 bases from J, with 16 bases between. This CDR3 has 16 amino acids. The DNA for the CDR3 is TGCGCCAGCAGCCAAGAAATTTTAGGGCGGTCATACGAGCAGTACTTC. Its protein is CASSQEILGRSYEQYF.

This chain links TRBV7-9 with TRBJ1-1, with D unresolved. Germline CDR1 and CDR2: SEHNR and FQNEAQ (reference sequence). V was cut by 5 bases and J by 3 bases, with 13 bases left in between. This CDR3 comprises 14 residues. CDR3 DNA sequence: TGTGCCAGCAGCCCGACATGGGGAGACACTGAAGCTTTCTTT. Translating it yields CASSPTWGDTEAFF.

This clone showed up just once. The J gene is TRBJ1-6, the V gene TRBV9; tentative D call: TRBD1 (6 bases). V was shortened by 3 bases and J by 11 bases, with 15 bases between the two germline ends. Germline CDR1 SGDLS, CDR2 YYNGEE. CDR3 length: 14 amino acids. CDR3 DNA: TGTGCCAGCAGCGGCGGGGGGGCATCGACACCCCTCCACTTT. As protein: CASSGGGASTPLHF.

The chain carries TRBV7-2 and TRBJ1-5; perhaps TRBD1 as D (5 bases). V was pared by 4 bases and J by 4 bases, with 17 bases between. The CDR3 is made up of 16 amino acids. Germline V gene lookup returns CDR1 SGHTA and CDR2 FQGNSA. CDR3 sequence reads: CASSSEDRVFNQPQHF. CDR3 nucleotides: TGTGCCAGCAGCTCGGAAGACAGAGTCTTTAATCAGCCCCAGCATTTT.

V gene TRBV28 combines with J gene TRBJ2-7; TRBD2 might be the D (5 bases). Germline CDR1 reads MDHEN; CDR2 reads SYDVKM. Trimming removed 3 bases at V and 3 bases at J, with 9 bases between. This CDR3 has 13 amino acids. The CDR3 bases are TGTGCCAGCAGTTTCCGAGGGATCTACGAGCAGTACTTC. Residues: CASSFRGIYEQYF.

The rearrangement links TRBV5-4 to TRBJ2-3; 7 positions match TRBD1. V dropped 6 bases and J dropped 1; count of bases not matched to a gene: 11. The germline V gene has CDR1 SGHNT and CDR2 YYREEE (reference sequence). The CDR3 is 16 amino acids. CDR3 DNA sequence: TGTGCCAGCACCAGGGGGTCCAGGGGCCGCACAGATACGCAGTATTTT. Its translation is CASTRGSRGRTDTQYF.

This clone was observed a single time. The chain links TRBV19 to TRBJ2-1, with 15 bases aligning to TRBD2. This CDR3 region has 15 residues. In germline, CDR1 is LNHDA, CDR2 SQIVND (reference sequence). V trimming: 6 bases; J trimming: 9 bases; junction bases outside the gene matches: 6. The DNA of the CDR3 is TGTGCCAGTAGACGGACTAGCGGGGGGGCGAGTGAGCAGTTCTTC. It specifies CASRRTSGGASEQFF.

The chain uses TRBV29-1 and TRBJ2-7; 10 positions agree with TRBD1. The length of the CDR3 is 14 residues. Unmatched junction bases numbered 3, after V lost 1 base and J lost 3 bases. The germline gives CDR1 SQVTM, CDR2 ANQGSEA. The DNA of the CDR3 is TGCAGCGTTGAAGTTGGGGACAGGGGCTACGAGCAGTACTTC. It is translated as CSVEVGDRGYEQYF.

This chain links TRBV7-9 with TRBJ2-5; no clear D. Germline V lookup: CDR1 SEHNR, CDR2 FQNEAQ (reference sequence). The V end lost 5 bases, the J end lost 5 bases, and 15 bases lay between the germline ends. The CDR3 spans 14 residues. Here the CDR3 DNA reads TGTGCCAGCAGCGAGACCAAAACTTACGAGACCCAGTACTTC. The encoded protein is CASSETKTYETQYF.